The next 5 T cell receptor beta chains were all read from a single sample in a study of blood T cell repertoires in COVID-19. The data were produced by immunoSEQ multiplex PCR, yet TCRdb's version contains in-frame clones alone and is incomplete. The table has about 130,000 clones, around 85% seen once; the top ten hold approximately 4%. Sequencing was performed on peripheral blood. The source of these receptors is a human donor in a cohort sampled during active COVID-19.

The rearrangement links TRBV19 to TRBJ1-3; unclear D gene. V lost 10 bases to trimming and J lost 3 bases, with 10 bases between them. This CDR3 region has 12 residues. Germline CDR1 is LNHDA and CDR2 is SQIVND (reference sequence). CDR3 in DNA: TGTGCCACCGGTAGTCGTGGAAACACCATATATTTT. Residues: CATGSRGNTIYF.

The rearrangement links TRBV18 to TRBJ1-2; 9 bases agree with TRBD1. With V trimmed by 1 base and J by 9 bases, 3 bases remained unmatched. Germline-derived CDR1 and CDR2 are KGHSH and LQKENI. The CDR3 is 13 amino acids. CDR3 DNA: TGTGCCAGCTCACCACGGGACAGGGACCGCTACACCTTC. It codes for CASSPRDRDRYTF.

V and J are TRBV7-2 and TRBJ1-4; 9 nucleotides align to TRBD1. V gave up 5 bases and J gave up 8 bases; unmatched junction bases: 6. The CDR3 extends over 14 amino acids. Germline CDR1 SGHTA, CDR2 FQGNSA. This CDR3 is CASSATGGFEKLFF. DNA for the CDR3: TGTGCCAGCAGCGCGACAGGGGGTTTCGAAAAACTGTTTTTT.

V and J are TRBV12-3 or TRBV12-4 and TRBJ2-1; tentatively, D is TRBD2 (5 bases). The CDR3 covers 12 residues. V was pared by 6 bases and J by 9 bases, with 12 bases between. The CDR3 here is CASRDSVAEQFF. In DNA, the CDR3 is TGTGCCAGCAGGGACTCTGTAGCTGAGCAGTTCTTC.

This chain links TRBV11-3 with TRBJ1-4, with D maybe TRBD1 (5 bases). The V gene's germline CDR1 is SGHNT and CDR2 YENEEA. The CDR3 is made up of 15 amino acids. Deletions cut 5 bases from V and 3 bases from J, with 13 bases between. The CDR3 bases are TGTGCCAGCAGCCCAAACGGGGGGGCTAATGAAAAACTGTTTTTT. Its protein is CASSPNGGANEKLFF.